The clone carrying this T cell receptor (beta chain) was counted many times. The antigen remains undetermined. CDR3 size: 14 residues. Looked up from germline, CDR1 is SGHTA and CDR2 is FQGNSA. Trimming took 3 bases from V and 5 from J; bases not matched to a gene: 5. This sample was included in a study of spatial heterogeneity in lung cancer. Study-wide results and caveats: Expanded alpha and beta TCR counts within tumors tracked tumor mutation counts.

From the 5' RACE reads, TCRdb called clonotypes with MiXCR, one entry per CDR3 protein. The sample records 15,000 to 20,000 distinct CDR3 sequences, 6.2% being singletons. Time point specified: sample taken at primary tumor resection. The sample consisted of lung tumor tissue, taken at surgery. This chain uses TRBV7-2 with TRBJ1-1, with 8 bases that match TRBD1. This TCR was recovered from a male donor with early-stage non-small cell lung cancer. This chain's CDR3 is CASSFTGGVTEAFF. CDR3 nucleotides: TGTGCCAGCAGCTTTACAGGGGGAGTAACTGAAGCTTTCTTT.